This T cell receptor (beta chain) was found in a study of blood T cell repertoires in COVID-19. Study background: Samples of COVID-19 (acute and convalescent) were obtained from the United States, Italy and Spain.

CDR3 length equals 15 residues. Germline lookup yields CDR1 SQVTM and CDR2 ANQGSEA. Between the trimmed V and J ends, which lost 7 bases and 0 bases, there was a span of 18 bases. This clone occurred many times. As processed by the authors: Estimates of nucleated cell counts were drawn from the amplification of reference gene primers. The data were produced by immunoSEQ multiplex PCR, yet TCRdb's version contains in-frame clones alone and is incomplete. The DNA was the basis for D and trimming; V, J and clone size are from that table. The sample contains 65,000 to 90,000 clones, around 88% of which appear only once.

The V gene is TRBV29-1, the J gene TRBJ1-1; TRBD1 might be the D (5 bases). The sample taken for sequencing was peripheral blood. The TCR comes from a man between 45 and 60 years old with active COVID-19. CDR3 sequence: CSGAPGWGMNTEAFF. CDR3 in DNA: TGCAGCGGCGCGCCAGGGTGGGGCATGAACACTGAAGCTTTCTTT.